This T cell receptor (beta chain) was captured in a study of cytomegalovirus exposure and HLA in healthy donors. General observations from the study: Based on reports, TCR beta sequences accurately predicted HLA-A and HLA-B alleles for most subjects. Many donors shared some public TCRs, even though most TCR sequences were rare. Prior analysis indicated that the majority of TCR beta V segments exhibited productivity approximately 90% or approximately 30% of the time. Presence/absence analyses rested on an assumption that sequencing depth was roughly uniform across donors.

Both 60 Vbeta primers and 13 Jbeta primers went into the PCR. Clones were sequenced by immunoSEQ multiplex PCR, and TCRdb holds only the in-frame ones, with some missing. The sample has approximately 130,000 clones; about 8.6% are singletons. CDR3 size: 16 residues. Trimming stripped 7 bases from V and 8 bases from J, with 23 bases between. The germline V gene encodes CDR1 LNHDA and CDR2 SQIVND (reference sequence). This clone has more than one count but fewer than ten. What it binds is unknown. The chain recombines TRBV19 with TRBJ2-2; possibly TRBD2 for D (5 bases). Sequenced: PBMCs. This TCR was recovered from a woman aged 40 to 50 in good health and CMV-seropositive. CDR3 residues: CASIQNERTRTGELFF. The CDR3 nucleotides are TGTGCCAGTATCCAAAATGAAAGAACTCGGACTGGGGAGCTGTTTTTT.